Listed below are T cell receptor beta chains from one sample, sequenced in a study of blood T cell repertoires in COVID-19. Only in-frame clones appear in the TCRdb table, and some are missing; sequencing was by immunoSEQ multiplex PCR. The sample shows about 280,000 clones, around 88% of them seen only once. The material sequenced was PBMCs or T cells enriched from blood (not recorded which). The receptor set was obtained from a woman aged 40 to 49 who had recovered from COVID-19. The CDR3 runs from the conserved cysteine through the conserved F or W. Fields, in order: J gene, clone size, V gene, D gene, CDR3 protein, CDR3 DNA. A D gene is named only where the DNA matches it firmly. For some rows the clone size is stated as once, few or many, or as a class when expanded; others skip it.

J gene: TRBJ2-2
clone size: .
V gene: TRBV5-1
D gene: .
CDR3 protein: CATASDYTGELFF
CDR3 DNA: TGCGCCACCGCTAGCGATTACACCGGGGAGCTGTTTTTT

J gene: TRBJ2-5
clone size: .
V gene: TRBV28
D gene: TRBD1
CDR3 protein: CASSTMRDRGPETQYF
CDR3 DNA: TGTGCCAGCAGCACAATGAGGGACAGGGGGCCGGAGACCCAGTACTTC

J gene: TRBJ2-7
clone size: .
V gene: TRBV2
D gene: .
CDR3 protein: CASIGQGLYFGQYF
CDR3 DNA: TGTGCCAGCATTGGGCAGGGGCTTTACTTCGGGCAGTACTTC

J gene: TRBJ1-2
clone size: once
V gene: TRBV5-8
D gene: TRBD1
CDR3 protein: CASSLRGQGYGYGYTF
CDR3 DNA: TGTGCCAGCAGCTTGCGAGGACAGGGATACGGCTATGGCTACACCTTC

J gene: TRBJ1-5
clone size: .
V gene: TRBV7-2
D gene: .
CDR3 protein: CASSLSGYNQPQHF
CDR3 DNA: TGTGCCAGCAGCTTGAGCGGCTACAATCAGCCCCAGCATTTT

J gene: TRBJ2-6
clone size: .
V gene: TRBV27
D gene: .
CDR3 protein: CASSSDSGANVLTF
CDR3 DNA: TGTGCCAGCAGTTCAGACTCTGGGGCCAACGTCCTGACTTTC

J gene: TRBJ2-2
clone size: .
V gene: TRBV6-5
D gene: TRBD1
CDR3 protein: CASSPDRVYTGELFF
CDR3 DNA: TGTGCCAGCAGTCCCGACAGGGTGTACACCGGGGAGCTGTTTTTT

J gene: TRBJ2-7
clone size: .
V gene: TRBV5-1
D gene: .
CDR3 protein: CASSLGPRTYEQYF
CDR3 DNA: TGCGCCAGCAGCTTGGGACCTAGGACCTACGAGCAGTACTTC

J gene: TRBJ2-1
clone size: .
V gene: TRBV11-3
D gene: TRBD2
CDR3 protein: CASSSTPGLAGGNEQFF
CDR3 DNA: TGTGCCAGCAGCTCTACCCCCGGACTAGCGGGAGGGAATGAGCAGTTCTTC

J gene: TRBJ2-2
clone size: .
V gene: TRBV24-1
D gene: .
CDR3 protein: CATSPVRGSTGELFF
CDR3 DNA: TGTGCCACCAGTCCTGTAAGGGGCTCTACCGGGGAGCTGTTTTTT

J gene: TRBJ1-5
clone size: once
V gene: TRBV2
D gene: .
CDR3 protein: CASDPVGKAGQPQHF
CDR3 DNA: TGTGCCAGCGACCCGGTGGGGAAAGCAGGGCAGCCCCAGCATTTT

J gene: TRBJ2-7
clone size: .
V gene: TRBV7-2
D gene: .
CDR3 protein: CASSGSAVGGHEQYF
CDR3 DNA: TGTGCCAGCAGCGGCAGTGCGGTAGGAGGCCACGAGCAGTACTTC

J gene: TRBJ2-3
clone size: .
V gene: TRBV29-1
D gene: TRBD2
CDR3 protein: CSVWGLLGGRADTQYF
CDR3 DNA: TGCAGCGTCTGGGGTTTATTGGGAGGGCGGGCAGATACGCAGTATTTT

J gene: TRBJ2-1
clone size: once
V gene: TRBV3-1/TRBV3-2
D gene: .
CDR3 protein: CASSQIPGTRYNEQFF
CDR3 DNA: TGTGCCAGCAGCCAAATTCCAGGGACTCGGTACAATGAGCAGTTCTTC

J gene: TRBJ2-7
clone size: .
V gene: TRBV11-2
D gene: .
CDR3 protein: CASSLLVAGSSYEQYF
CDR3 DNA: TGTGCCAGCAGCTTACTCGTGGCGGGAAGCTCCTACGAGCAGTACTTC

J gene: TRBJ2-7
clone size: .
V gene: TRBV18
D gene: TRBD1
CDR3 protein: CASSPSGTGLYEQYF
CDR3 DNA: TGTGCCAGCTCACCATCGGGGACAGGCCTCTACGAGCAGTACTTC

J gene: TRBJ1-6
clone size: .
V gene: TRBV10-3
D gene: TRBD1
CDR3 protein: CAIRGTDNSPLHF
CDR3 DNA: TGTGCCATCAGGGGGACAGATAATTCACCCCTCCACTTT

J gene: TRBJ1-5
clone size: .
V gene: TRBV6-2/TRBV6-3
D gene: .
CDR3 protein: CASSYSRGSGNQPQHF
CDR3 DNA: TGTGCCAGCAGTTACTCGAGGGGGTCTGGCAATCAGCCCCAGCATTTT

J gene: TRBJ2-3
clone size: .
V gene: TRBV28
D gene: TRBD2
CDR3 protein: CASSTAAPRGADTQYF
CDR3 DNA: TGTGCCAGCAGCACTGCGGCCCCCCGGGGGGCAGATACGCAGTATTTT

J gene: TRBJ1-5
clone size: .
V gene: TRBV10-3
D gene: .
CDR3 protein: CAISEAGRGSNQPQHF
CDR3 DNA: TGTGCCATCAGTGAGGCTGGCAGGGGTAGCAATCAGCCCCAGCATTTT

J gene: TRBJ1-4
clone size: .
V gene: TRBV9
D gene: TRBD1
CDR3 protein: CASSVQGANEKLFF
CDR3 DNA: TGTGCCAGCAGCGTGCAGGGGGCTAATGAAAAACTGTTTTTT

J gene: TRBJ2-7
clone size: .
V gene: TRBV18
D gene: TRBD2
CDR3 protein: CASSDLAGVGYEQYF
CDR3 DNA: TGTGCCAGCTCAGATCTAGCGGGAGTAGGTTACGAGCAGTACTTC

J gene: TRBJ1-4
clone size: few
V gene: TRBV6-2/TRBV6-3
D gene: .
CDR3 protein: CASSYLQTVNEKLFF
CDR3 DNA: TGTGCCAGCAGTTACCTACAGACGGTGAATGAAAAACTGTTTTTT

J gene: TRBJ2-3
clone size: .
V gene: TRBV27
D gene: .
CDR3 protein: CASCKTGITDTQYF
CDR3 DNA: TGTGCCAGCTGCAAAACGGGGATCACAGATACGCAGTATTTT

J gene: TRBJ2-5
clone size: .
V gene: TRBV5-1
D gene: .
CDR3 protein: CASSLGRAETQYF
CDR3 DNA: TGCGCCAGCAGCTTGGGCAGGGCCGAGACCCAGTACTTC

J gene: TRBJ1-5
clone size: .
V gene: TRBV2
D gene: .
CDR3 protein: CASRPGGFQPQHF
CDR3 DNA: TGTGCCAGCAGGCCGGGGGGTTTCCAGCCCCAGCATTTT

J gene: TRBJ1-4
clone size: .
V gene: TRBV19
D gene: .
CDR3 protein: CASAPGGYNEKLFF
CDR3 DNA: TGTGCCAGTGCCCCGGGGGGCTATAATGAAAAACTGTTTTTT

J gene: TRBJ1-1
clone size: .
V gene: TRBV7-2
D gene: .
CDR3 protein: CASSKYQGAFTEAFF
CDR3 DNA: TGTGCCAGCAGCAAATACCAGGGTGCGTTCACTGAAGCTTTCTTT

J gene: TRBJ2-6
clone size: .
V gene: TRBV19
D gene: .
CDR3 protein: CASSNPTGFSGANVLTF
CDR3 DNA: TGTGCCAGTAGTAACCCGACGGGATTCTCTGGGGCCAACGTCCTGACTTTC

J gene: TRBJ1-6
clone size: .
V gene: TRBV5-6
D gene: TRBD1
CDR3 protein: CASSPTGQGTNSPLHF
CDR3 DNA: TGTGCCAGCAGCCCAACCGGACAGGGGACCAATTCACCCCTCCACTTT

J gene: TRBJ2-7
clone size: .
V gene: TRBV4-1
D gene: .
CDR3 protein: CASSQEPLSVSVAYEQYF
CDR3 DNA: TGCGCCAGCAGCCAAGAACCCTTAAGTGTCAGCGTGGCCTACGAGCAGTACTTC

J gene: TRBJ2-1
clone size: .
V gene: TRBV5-4
D gene: TRBD2
CDR3 protein: CASSLRLAGAFDEQFF
CDR3 DNA: TGTGCCAGCAGCTTGCGACTAGCGGGAGCCTTCGATGAGCAGTTCTTC

J gene: TRBJ2-7
clone size: .
V gene: TRBV2
D gene: TRBD2
CDR3 protein: CASSFRGLAGVEQYF
CDR3 DNA: TGTGCCAGCAGTTTCCGGGGGCTAGCGGGAGTGGAGCAGTACTTC

J gene: TRBJ2-7
clone size: once
V gene: TRBV6-2/TRBV6-3
D gene: .
CDR3 protein: CASSYSRATYEQYF
CDR3 DNA: TGTGCCAGCAGTTACTCGAGGGCTACCTACGAGCAGTACTTC

J gene: TRBJ1-5
clone size: .
V gene: TRBV6-1
D gene: .
CDR3 protein: CASSEKHPGGTGQPQHF
CDR3 DNA: TGTGCCAGCAGTGAAAAACATCCGGGCGGGACTGGTCAGCCCCAGCATTTT

J gene: TRBJ2-1
clone size: .
V gene: TRBV12-3/TRBV12-4
D gene: .
CDR3 protein: CASISGLGEQFF
CDR3 DNA: TGTGCCAGCATAAGCGGTCTCGGGGAGCAGTTCTTC

J gene: TRBJ1-2
clone size: .
V gene: TRBV7-2
D gene: .
CDR3 protein: CATQQGLDWNYGYTF
CDR3 DNA: TGTGCCACCCAACAGGGATTGGATTGGAACTATGGCTACACCTTC

J gene: TRBJ1-6
clone size: .
V gene: TRBV15
D gene: .
CDR3 protein: CATSRDLGGLYSPLHF
CDR3 DNA: TGTGCCACCAGCAGAGATCTGGGAGGACTCTACTCACCCCTCCACTTT

J gene: TRBJ2-7
clone size: .
V gene: TRBV29-1
D gene: TRBD1
CDR3 protein: CSVAGTVSYEQYF
CDR3 DNA: TGCAGCGTCGCCGGGACAGTATCCTACGAGCAGTACTTC

J gene: TRBJ2-1
clone size: .
V gene: TRBV12-3/TRBV12-4
D gene: TRBD2
CDR3 protein: CASSLGHGGEQFF
CDR3 DNA: TGTGCCAGCAGTTTAGGGCACGGGGGGGAGCAGTTCTTC

J gene: TRBJ1-2
clone size: .
V gene: TRBV5-6
D gene: .
CDR3 protein: CASSLGSLDNYGYTF
CDR3 DNA: TGTGCCAGCAGCTTGGGCTCTCTAGATAACTATGGCTACACCTTC

J gene: TRBJ1-3
clone size: few
V gene: TRBV18
D gene: .
CDR3 protein: CASSPRSNSGNTIYF
CDR3 DNA: TGTGCCAGCTCACCCCGGAGCAACTCTGGAAACACCATATATTTT

J gene: TRBJ1-1
clone size: .
V gene: TRBV7-9
D gene: .
CDR3 protein: CASSLSPVVTEAFF
CDR3 DNA: TGTGCCAGCAGCTTATCCCCGGTGGTCACTGAAGCTTTCTTT

J gene: TRBJ1-3
clone size: .
V gene: TRBV13
D gene: .
CDR3 protein: CASSWGGTVSGNTIYF
CDR3 DNA: TGTGCCAGCAGCTGGGGGGGTACAGTCTCTGGAAACACCATATATTTT

J gene: TRBJ2-7
clone size: once
V gene: TRBV7-2
D gene: .
CDR3 protein: CASSLERLGTRSYEQYF
CDR3 DNA: TGTGCCAGCAGCTTAGAGCGACTGGGAACTAGGTCCTACGAGCAGTACTTC

J gene: TRBJ2-7
clone size: .
V gene: TRBV6-6
D gene: .
CDR3 protein: CASSRESLRSEQYF
CDR3 DNA: TGTGCCAGCAGCCGGGAGTCCCTCCGGTCGGAGCAGTACTTC

J gene: TRBJ1-5
clone size: .
V gene: TRBV2
D gene: .
CDR3 protein: CASSEGENQPQHF
CDR3 DNA: TGTGCCAGCAGTGAAGGAGAGAATCAGCCCCAGCATTTT

J gene: TRBJ1-3
clone size: .
V gene: TRBV7-2
D gene: .
CDR3 protein: CASSLEAGAGNTIYF
CDR3 DNA: TGTGCCAGCAGCTTAGAAGCAGGGGCTGGAAACACCATATATTTT

J gene: TRBJ2-7
clone size: .
V gene: TRBV6-5
D gene: .
CDR3 protein: CASSYSGSRNEQYF
CDR3 DNA: TGTGCCAGCAGTTACTCGGGGAGTCGAAACGAGCAGTACTTC

J gene: TRBJ2-1
clone size: .
V gene: TRBV2
D gene: .
CDR3 protein: CASTPGLSNEQFF
CDR3 DNA: TGTGCCAGCACCCCAGGGCTAAGCAATGAGCAGTTCTTC

J gene: TRBJ1-4
clone size: .
V gene: TRBV3-1/TRBV3-2
D gene: .
CDR3 protein: CASTRGELATNEKLFF
CDR3 DNA: TGTGCCAGCACAAGGGGCGAACTGGCAACTAATGAAAAACTGTTTTTT

J gene: TRBJ2-6
clone size: .
V gene: TRBV2
D gene: .
CDR3 protein: CASRLTGNVLTF
CDR3 DNA: TGTGCCAGCAGGTTGACAGGTAACGTCCTGACTTTC

J gene: TRBJ1-1
clone size: .
V gene: TRBV30
D gene: .
CDR3 protein: CAWTQGPTEAFF
CDR3 DNA: TGTGCCTGGACGCAGGGGCCCACTGAAGCTTTCTTT

J gene: TRBJ2-2
clone size: once
V gene: TRBV18
D gene: .
CDR3 protein: CASSPGQGNTGELFF
CDR3 DNA: TGTGCCAGCTCACCTGGCCAGGGTAACACCGGGGAGCTGTTTTTT

J gene: TRBJ2-2
clone size: .
V gene: TRBV5-1
D gene: TRBD1
CDR3 protein: CASAPGQGAFGELFF
CDR3 DNA: TGCGCCAGCGCACCGGGACAGGGAGCCTTCGGGGAGCTGTTTTTT

J gene: TRBJ2-1
clone size: .
V gene: TRBV29-1
D gene: TRBD1
CDR3 protein: CSVEGGTGAGNEQFF
CDR3 DNA: TGCAGCGTTGAAGGGGGTACAGGGGCTGGGAATGAGCAGTTCTTC

J gene: TRBJ2-7
clone size: .
V gene: TRBV11-2
D gene: TRBD2
CDR3 protein: CASSFRTSGRYEQYF
CDR3 DNA: TGTGCCAGCAGCTTCAGGACTAGCGGGAGGTACGAGCAGTACTTC

J gene: TRBJ1-2
clone size: once
V gene: TRBV3-1/TRBV3-2
D gene: .
CDR3 protein: CASSQEGGFGYTF
CDR3 DNA: TGTGCCAGCAGCCAAGAAGGGGGATTCGGCTACACCTTC

J gene: TRBJ2-1
clone size: few
V gene: TRBV7-3
D gene: .
CDR3 protein: CASSLTTGAYNEQFF
CDR3 DNA: TGTGCCAGCAGCTTAACGACCGGGGCCTACAATGAGCAGTTCTTC